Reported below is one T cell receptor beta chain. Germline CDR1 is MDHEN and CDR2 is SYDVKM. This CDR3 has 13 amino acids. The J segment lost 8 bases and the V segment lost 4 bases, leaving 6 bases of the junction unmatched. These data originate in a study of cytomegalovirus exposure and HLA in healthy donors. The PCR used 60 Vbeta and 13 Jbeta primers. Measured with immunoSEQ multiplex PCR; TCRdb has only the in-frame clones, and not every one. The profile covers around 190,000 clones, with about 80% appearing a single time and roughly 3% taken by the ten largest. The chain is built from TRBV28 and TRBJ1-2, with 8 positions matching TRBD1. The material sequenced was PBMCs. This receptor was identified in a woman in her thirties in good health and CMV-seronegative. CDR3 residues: CASSSQGGRGYTF. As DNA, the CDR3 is TGTGCCAGCAGTTCACAGGGGGGAAGAGGCTACACCTTC.